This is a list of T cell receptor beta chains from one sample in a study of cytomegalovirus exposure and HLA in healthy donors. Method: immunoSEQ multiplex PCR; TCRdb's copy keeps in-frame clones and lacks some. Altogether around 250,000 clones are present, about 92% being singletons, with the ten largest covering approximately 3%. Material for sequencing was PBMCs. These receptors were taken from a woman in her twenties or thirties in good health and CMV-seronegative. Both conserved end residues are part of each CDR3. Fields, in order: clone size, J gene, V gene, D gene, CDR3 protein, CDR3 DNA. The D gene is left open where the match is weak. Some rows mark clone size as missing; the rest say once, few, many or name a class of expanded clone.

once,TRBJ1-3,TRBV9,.,CASSVAPTRGGNTIYF,TGTGCCAGCAGCGTAGCCCCGACCCGAGGGGGAAACACCATATATTTT
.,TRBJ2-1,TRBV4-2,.,CASSHEEGRGEAEQFF,TGTGCCAGCAGCCATGAGGAGGGCAGGGGCGAGGCTGAGCAGTTCTTC
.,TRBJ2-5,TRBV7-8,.,CASSFRGAGETQYF,TGTGCCAGCAGCTTCCGAGGGGCTGGAGAGACCCAGTACTTC
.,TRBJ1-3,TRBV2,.,CASSDVYSGNTIYF,TGTGCCAGCTCGGACGTGTACTCTGGAAACACCATATATTTT
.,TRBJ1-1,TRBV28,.,CASMRGLNTEAFF,TGTGCCAGCATGAGAGGGTTGAACACTGAAGCTTTCTTT
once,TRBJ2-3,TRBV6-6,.,CASSPRDTAGDTQYF,TGTGCCAGCAGTCCCCGGGACACCGCGGGTGATACGCAGTATTTT
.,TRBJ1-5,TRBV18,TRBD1,CASSLDREGQPQHF,TGTGCCAGCTCACTTGACAGGGAGGGACAGCCCCAGCATTTT
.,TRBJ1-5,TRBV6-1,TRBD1,CASSRDSGQNQPQHF,TGTGCCAGCAGTCGGGACAGCGGGCAAAATCAGCCCCAGCATTTT
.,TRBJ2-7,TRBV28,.,CASSGLSYEQYF,TGTGCCAGCTCCGGGCTCTCCTACGAGCAGTACTTC
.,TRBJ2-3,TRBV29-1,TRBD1,CSVDRADTQYF,TGCAGCGTAGACAGGGCAGATACGCAGTATTTT
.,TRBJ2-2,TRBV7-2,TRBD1,CASSLTGGRGTGELFF,TGTGCCAGCAGCTTAACAGGGGGCAGGGGCACCGGGGAGCTGTTTTTT
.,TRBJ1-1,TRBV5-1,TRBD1,CASSGGTGALFTEAFF,TGCGCCAGCAGCGGCGGTACAGGGGCCCTTTTCACTGAAGCTTTCTTT
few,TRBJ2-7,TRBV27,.,CASSPGRDYEQYF,TGTGCCAGCAGCCCGGGACGGGACTACGAGCAGTACTTC
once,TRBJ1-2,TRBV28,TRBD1,CASSFLPGTGGDYGYTF,TGTGCCAGCAGTTTCCTCCCAGGGACAGGAGGGGACTATGGCTACACCTTC
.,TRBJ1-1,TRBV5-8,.,CASSLLGGAAAFF,TGTGCCAGCAGCTTGCTTGGGGGGGCGGCGGCTTTCTTT
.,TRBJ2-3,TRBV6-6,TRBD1,CASRLTGLVSDTQYF,TGTGCCAGCAGACTGACAGGGTTGGTCTCAGATACGCAGTATTTT
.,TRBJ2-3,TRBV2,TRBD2,CANRRGAGTDTQYF,TGTGCCAATCGGCGGGGGGCGGGCACAGATACGCAGTATTTT
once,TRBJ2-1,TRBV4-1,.,CASSPTVSSYNEQFF,TGCGCCAGCAGCCCTACAGTTAGCTCCTACAATGAGCAGTTCTTC